The 20 T cell receptor beta chains in this list originate from one sample, sequenced in a study of blood T cells in healthy people across ages. Primed by a sample-barcoded 5' primer and a J-beta primer mix, a second PCR proceeded for about 7 to 11 cycles. TCRdb redid the calling of the 5' RACE reads with MiXCR, one entry per CDR3 protein. Altogether 500,000 to 600,000 distinct CDR3 sequences are present, 27% being singletons, with the ten largest covering around a sixth. The specimen was blood. Receptor source: a woman in her seventies in good health.

This clonotype was seen a few times. This sequence joins TRBV20-1 and TRBJ2-7, with 9 bases matching TRBD2. Unmatched junction bases numbered 7, after V lost 1 base and J lost 6 bases. The germline CDR1 and CDR2 sequences are DFQATT and SNEGSKA (reference sequence). The CDR3 is 14 amino acids. DNA for the CDR3: TGCAGTGCTAGAGTGGGACTAGCTACGGGCGAGCAGTACTTC. It specifies CSARVGLATGEQYF.

This clonotype was found many times. V gene TRBV4-3 combines with J gene TRBJ1-2, with TRBD1 matching 8 bases. Germline trimming cut 1 base from V and 4 bases from J; bases unmatched to any gene: 5. From germline, CDR1 is LGHNA and CDR2 YSLEER. The CDR3 loop spans 15 amino acids. Here the CDR3 reads CASSQVRQGSYGYTF. The DNA for the CDR3 is TGCGCCAGCAGCCAAGTCCGACAGGGGAGCTATGGCTACACCTTC.

This clonotype has a single count. A much larger clone lies a single base off, so this may be a read error. The chain is built from TRBV6-6 and TRBJ1-2, with 9 nucleotides matching TRBD1. Germline V gives CDR1 MNHNY, CDR2 SVGAGI (reference sequence). This CDR3 region has 14 residues. The CDR3 sequence: CVSIPRDRAYGYTF. For the CDR3, the DNA is TGTGTCAGCATACCCCGGGACAGGGCCTATGGCTACACCTTC.

This rearrangement joins TRBV4-2 to TRBJ2-3; no clear D gene. The germline gives CDR1 LGHNA, CDR2 YNFKEQ. Trimming left V 2 bases short and J 1 base short, with 16 bases between. The CDR3 totals 17 residues. CDR3: CASSQKGQVLRTDTQYF. The CDR3 DNA reads as TGTGCCAGCAGCCAAAAAGGGCAGGTTTTGCGCACAGATACGCAGTATTTT.

This chain joins TRBV3-1 and TRBJ1-2; D is perhaps TRBD1 (5 bases). This CDR3 is 18 amino acids long. Germline values: CDR1 LGHDT, CDR2 YNNKEL (reference sequence). Trimming removed 4 bases at V and 0 bases at J, with 21 bases between. The DNA for the CDR3 is TGTGCCAGCAGCCTTGCCGGGACGGAATATTTATCTAACTATGGCTACACCTTC. Its protein is CASSLAGTEYLSNYGYTF.

V usage is TRBV20-1 and J usage is TRBJ2-6; D remains ambiguous. Trimming stripped 6 bases from V and 0 bases from J, with 3 bases between. Germline V gene data show CDR1 as DFQATT and CDR2 as SNEGSKA (reference sequence). The length of the CDR3 is 12 residues. Here the CDR3 reads CSATSGANVLTF. The CDR3 DNA is TGCAGTGCCACCTCTGGGGCCAACGTCCTGACTTTC.

The V and J genes are TRBV20-1 and TRBJ1-1; the D gene is possibly TRBD1 (6 bases). The CDR3 length is 14 residues. Germline CDR1 reads DFQATT; CDR2 reads SNEGSKA (reference sequence). Trimming shortened V by 8 bases and J by 4 bases, and 20 bases separated the two germline ends. The chain's CDR3 is CSSHIGGMGTEAFF. CDR3 sequence (DNA): TGCAGTTCCCATATCGGGGGCATGGGCACTGAAGCTTTCTTT.

This rearrangement joins TRBV7-2 to TRBJ2-1; the match to TRBD2 covers 7 bases. Germline V gives CDR1 SGHTA, CDR2 FQGNSA. CDR3 length: 13 residues. V lost 8 bases to trimming and J lost 5 bases; unmatched junction nucleotides: 6. CDR3 DNA sequence: TGTGCCAGCTTGGCGGGAGCCCACAATGAGCAGTTCTTC. Protein product: CASLAGAHNEQFF.

The chain's CDR3 is CASSSRDRRKEGYTF. The CDR3 coding sequence is TGTGCCAGCAGTTCCCGGGACAGGAGGAAAGAAGGCTACACCTTC. This chain links TRBV12-3 or TRBV12-4 with TRBJ1-2, with 8 bases matching TRBD1. The trim removed 4 bases at V and 8 bases at J, leaving 12 bases unmatched. This CDR3 spans 15 amino acids.

The chain joins TRBV6-6 to TRBJ1-3; 9 nucleotides align to TRBD1. This CDR3 is 16 amino acids long. CDR1 and CDR2 from the germline V gene are MNHNY and SVGAGI (reference sequence). With V trimmed by 6 bases and J by 0 bases, 6 bases remained unmatched. This CDR3 is CASRVTGGVSGNTIYF. The CDR3 region has the DNA TGTGCCAGCAGAGTGACAGGGGGGGTCTCTGGAAACACCATATATTTT.

This clonotype showed up just a few times. This chain links TRBV6-2 or TRBV6-3 with TRBJ2-1, with TRBD2 as a possible D gene (5 bases). The germline V and J ends were trimmed by 6 bases and 8 bases, with 14 bases remaining between them. In germline, CDR1 is MNHEY, CDR2 SVGEGT. This CDR3 is built from 13 residues. The CDR3 protein is CASRSFSGDEQFF. The CDR3 DNA reads as TGTGCCAGCAGATCCTTCAGCGGCGATGAGCAGTTCTTC.

V and J are TRBV7-3 and TRBJ2-5; 10 nucleotides align to TRBD2. CDR3 size: 16 residues. In germline, CDR1 is SGHTA, CDR2 FQGTGA. The junction had 8 bases not matched to a gene; V was cut back by 5 bases and J by 2 bases. CDR3 DNA: TGTGCCAGCAGCCAAGGGGCTAGCGGGGGACAAGAGACCCAGTACTTC. Its translation: CASSQGASGGQETQYF.

Written as DNA, the CDR3 is TGTGCCAGCAGTTTAGGGCTAGCGGGGGGGACCGGGGAGCTGTTTTTT. Its translation is CASSLGLAGGTGELFF. This chain uses TRBV12-3 or TRBV12-4 with TRBJ2-2, with 12 bases aligning to TRBD2. CDR3 length: 16 residues. The junction had 2 bases not matched to a gene; V was cut back by 1 base and J by 5 bases.

The chain couples TRBV5-1 to TRBJ1-1, with 7 bases aligning to TRBD1. J lost 1 base, V lost 4 bases, and 10 bases had no gene match. This CDR3 contains 16 residues. From germline, CDR1 is SGHRS and CDR2 YFSETQ. This CDR3 is CASSPTGRDGNTEAFF. The CDR3 coding sequence is TGCGCCAGCAGCCCGACAGGGAGGGATGGGAACACTGAAGCTTTCTTT.

This clonotype was observed many times. V gene TRBV5-1 combines with J gene TRBJ2-5, with D uncertain. The germline V gene encodes CDR1 SGHRS and CDR2 YFSETQ. The V gene lost 1 base and the J gene lost 2 bases, with 9 bases spanning the gap. This CDR3 is built from 14 residues. For the CDR3, the DNA is TGCGCCAGCAGCTTGTCCTCAAAACAAGAGACCCAGTACTTC. It specifies CASSLSSKQETQYF.

This clonotype has only a few counts. The chain carries TRBV12-3 or TRBV12-4 and TRBJ2-7; D remains ambiguous. The CDR3 runs to 15 residues. V was clipped by 1 base and J by 3 bases, with 13 bases between them. The CDR3 DNA reads as TGTGCCAGCAGTTTAGGGACGCCAACTATCTACGAGCAGTACTTC. It specifies CASSLGTPTIYEQYF.

The chain links TRBV12-3 or TRBV12-4 to TRBJ1-2; 10 nucleotides agree with TRBD1. CDR3 size: 14 residues. Unmatched junction bases numbered 2, after V lost 3 bases and J lost 4 bases. The CDR3 is CASSFGTGVYGYTF. CDR3 nucleotides: TGTGCCAGCAGTTTTGGGACAGGGGTCTATGGCTACACCTTC.

CDR3 sequence: CASSATGAYYGYTF. The DNA for the CDR3 is TGCGCCAGCAGCGCGACAGGTGCTTACTATGGCTACACCTTC. The genes are TRBV5-1 and TRBJ1-2; D might be TRBD1 (6 bases). Germline CDR1 SGHRS, CDR2 YFSETQ. This CDR3 spans 14 amino acids. Trimming removed 4 bases from V and 3 bases from J, with 13 bases in between.

The rearrangement uses TRBV7-2 and TRBJ2-7; D unresolved. Trimming removed 5 bases from V and 1 base from J, with 6 bases in between. Germline V CDR1 and CDR2: SGHTA, FQGNSA. The CDR3 loop spans 12 amino acids. This CDR3 is CASSDRSYEQYF. The DNA of the CDR3 is TGTGCCAGCAGCGACCGATCCTACGAGCAGTACTTC.

There are a few counts of this clonotype. The V and J genes are TRBV5-1 and TRBJ2-7; TRBD2 agrees at 11 bases. Trimming at V came to 1 base and at J to 7 bases, leaving 7 bases not matched to a gene. The CDR3 extends over 15 amino acids. Germline V lookup: CDR1 SGHRS, CDR2 YFSETQ. CDR3 DNA sequence: TGCGCCAGCAGCTTGCTACTAGCGGGGGAAGGAGAGCAGTACTTC. Residues: CASSLLLAGEGEQYF. Combining the CDR3 with reference TRBV5-1 and TRBJ2-7 gives the whole variable domain KAGVTQTPRYLIKTRGQQVTLSCSPISGHRSVSWYQQTPGQGLQFLFEYFSETQRNKGNFPGRFSGRQFSNSRSEMNVSTLELGDSALYLCASSLLLAGEGEQYFGPGTRLTVT.